Presented here are 29 T cell receptor beta chains from one specimen sequenced in a study of human T cells and chemical hapten exposure. As to time point: pre-sensitization, week 0. As for treatment: therapeutic diphenylcyclopropenone sensitization with weekly scalp DPC. It was from unfractionated whole blood that total RNA was extracted. One entry per CDR3 protein, called by TCRdb with MiXCR from the RACE reads. The table records about 52,000 distinct CDR3 sequences, around a tenth of them present only once. Sequenced material: whole blood, taken in connection with sensitization to the hapten diphenylcyclopropenone (DPC). The receptor set was obtained from a woman aged 25 to 39 with alopecia areata. Some clones in this sample may be carry-over from other donors' samples.

This clonotype was found many times. The chain joins TRBV15 to TRBJ2-1, with TRBD2 matching 7 bases. The germline V gene encodes CDR1 LNHNV and CDR2 YYDKDF (reference sequence). The CDR3 runs 15 residues. Losses at the gene ends were 0 bases for V and 3 bases for J; bases not matched to a gene: 2. The CDR3 here is CATSRDRGVYNEQFF. CDR3 nucleotide sequence: TGTGCCACCAGCAGAGATCGGGGGGTCTACAATGAGCAGTTCTTC.

V gene TRBV7-2 combines with J gene TRBJ2-3; the match to TRBD1 covers 8 bases. The CDR3 runs 15 residues. Germline lookup yields CDR1 SGHTA and CDR2 FQGNSA. The V gene end was trimmed by 8 bases and the J gene end by 4 bases; junction bases not matched to a gene: 11. The CDR3 spells CASLRDRGSADTQYF. In DNA, the CDR3 is TGTGCCAGCCTTCGAGACAGGGGTTCGGCAGATACGCAGTATTTT.

This clonotype has a count of ten or more. The rearrangement joins TRBV9 to TRBJ1-3; D gene uncertain. Germline CDR1 reads SGDLS; CDR2 reads YYNGEE. Trimming took off 4 bases at V and 0 bases at J, with 11 bases between the two ends. The CDR3 runs 15 residues. The chain's CDR3 is CASSLDGVSGNTIYF. Written as DNA, the CDR3 is TGTGCCAGCAGCTTAGACGGTGTCTCTGGAAACACCATATATTTT.

The sample holds many counts of this clonotype. The chain uses TRBV6-2 or TRBV6-3 and TRBJ2-3, with 7 bases lining up with TRBD2. This CDR3 spans 16 amino acids. Unmatched junction bases numbered 9, after V lost 4 bases and J lost 2 bases. CDR1 is MNHEY and CDR2 is SVGEGT in the germline V gene. CDR3 DNA sequence: TGTGCCAGCAGTTCCCCCCTGCGGGGGACCACAGATACGCAGTATTTT. Translation gives CASSSPLRGTTDTQYF.

As regards this clonotype: This may be a read error: a much more frequent sequence differs by one nucleotide. The rearrangement links TRBV27 to TRBJ2-7; D possibly uses TRBD1 or TRBD2 (5 bases each). Germline values: CDR1 MNHEY, CDR2 SMNVEV (reference sequence). The CDR3 length is 15 residues. Trimming took off 6 bases at V and 3 bases at J, with 18 bases between the two ends. CDR3 DNA sequence: TGTGCCAGCAGGCCCCGAGGGGAACTCTGCTACGAGCAGTACTTC. This encodes CASRPRGELCYEQYF.

This clonotype was picked up many times. The rearrangement uses TRBV18 and TRBJ2-7; 7 bases map to TRBD1. CDR3 length equals 14 residues. Germline V gene data show CDR1 as KGHSH and CDR2 as LQKENI. V shed 3 bases and J 5 bases; nucleotides not matched to a gene: 7. The CDR3 spells CASSPHKGADEQYF. DNA of the CDR3: TGTGCCAGCTCACCTCATAAGGGGGCAGACGAGCAGTACTTC.

The chain combines TRBV12-3 or TRBV12-4 with TRBJ2-3; 10 bases line up with TRBD1. The V gene end was trimmed by 5 bases and the J gene end by 6 bases; junction bases not matched to a gene: 8. The CDR3 is 15 amino acids. For the CDR3, the DNA is TGTGCCAGCAGTGGCGGGACAGGGGTTGAGGATACGCAGTATTTT. Translated: CASSGGTGVEDTQYF.

The chain links TRBV27 to TRBJ2-3, with 8 bases lining up with TRBD2. V gave up 3 bases and J gave up 10 bases; unmatched junction bases: 9. Germline CDR1 reads MNHEY; CDR2 reads SMNVEV (reference sequence). This CDR3 has 14 amino acids. The CDR3 protein is CASSFGGGRSPQYF. In DNA, the CDR3 is TGTGCCAGCAGTTTCGGGGGGGGCCGCTCTCCGCAGTATTTT.

This clonotype was seen ten or more times. The chain links TRBV30 to TRBJ2-3, with TRBD2 matching over 7 bases. The germline CDR1 and CDR2 sequences are GTSNPN and SVGIG (reference sequence). This CDR3 region has 13 residues. V trimming: 5 bases; J trimming: 2 bases; junction bases outside the gene matches: 4. Here the CDR3 reads CAWAGDLTDTQYF. Written as DNA, the CDR3 is TGTGCCTGGGCGGGGGACCTCACAGATACGCAGTATTTT. The full variable domain, its missing parts supplied by reference TRBV30 and TRBJ2-3, is SQTIHQWPATLVQPVGSPLSLECTVEGTSNPNLYWYRQAAGRGLQLLFYSVGIGQISSEVPQNLSASRPQDRQFILSSKKLLLSDSGFYLCAWAGDLTDTQYFGPGTRLTVL.

This clonotype occurred a few times. The chain recombines TRBV6-6 with TRBJ2-1, with 13 bases that match TRBD2. There are 16 residues in the CDR3. Germline loops: CDR1 MNHNY, CDR2 SVGAGI (reference sequence). V was clipped by 6 bases and J by 1 base; unmatched bases: 3. The CDR3 sequence: CASRPTSGGSYNEQFF. In DNA form, the CDR3 reads TGTGCCAGCAGACCGACTAGCGGGGGGTCCTACAATGAGCAGTTCTTC.

The sample holds a few counts of this clonotype. This chain uses TRBV6-2 or TRBV6-3 with TRBJ2-1; D gene uncertain. Trimming removed 8 bases from V and 3 bases from J, with 11 bases in between. The CDR3 length is 13 residues. Germline V lookup: CDR1 MNHEY, CDR2 SVGEGT. CDR3 coding DNA: TGTGCCAGCCACCCTTCGGACTACAATGAGCAGTTCTTC. Residues: CASHPSDYNEQFF.

This clonotype occurred a few times. This chain joins TRBV4-3 and TRBJ1-1; no clear D gene. V lost 4 bases and J lost 13, with 16 bases in between. The CDR3 is made up of 12 amino acids. CDR1 is LGHNA, CDR2 YSLEER, per germline. For the CDR3, the DNA is TGCGCCAGCAGCCGGGGATCCGGCAGTCTTTTCTTT. Its protein product is CASSRGSGSLFF.

The J gene is TRBJ1-1, the V gene TRBV20-1, with 7 bases that match TRBD1. This CDR3 comprises 14 residues. After removal of 5 bases from V and 2 bases from J, the junction contained 8 bases not matched to a gene. Germline lookup yields CDR1 DFQATT and CDR2 SNEGSKA (reference sequence). CDR3 in amino acids: CSAVPGTDNTEAFF. The CDR3 bases are TGCAGTGCTGTCCCCGGGACAGATAACACTGAAGCTTTCTTT.

This clonotype was detected only a few times. The chain carries TRBV7-2 and TRBJ2-7; TRBD2 might be the D (6 bases). The length of the CDR3 is 13 residues. Germline V gene lookup returns CDR1 SGHTA and CDR2 FQGNSA. V lost 5 bases and J lost 6, with 14 bases in between. Written as DNA, the CDR3 is TGTGCCAGCAGCCCTGGCTGGGGACTCGAGCAGTACTTC. Protein product: CASSPGWGLEQYF.

The V call is TRBV3-1, the J call TRBJ2-3, with TRBD1 as a possible D gene (5 bases). CDR1 and CDR2 (germline): LGHDT, YNNKEL (reference sequence). The CDR3 totals 15 residues. Deletions cut 4 bases from V and 2 bases from J, with 13 bases between. The CDR3 nucleotides are TGTGCCAGCAGCCCAAACAGGCAACCCACAGATACGCAGTATTTT. Amino acid sequence: CASSPNRQPTDTQYF.

This clonotype was observed at least ten times. The chain joins TRBV5-1 to TRBJ2-2, with D possibly matching TRBD1 (5 bases). Germline V gene data show CDR1 as SGHRS and CDR2 as YFSETQ. Deletions cut 1 base from V and 0 bases from J, with 10 bases between. This CDR3 comprises 16 residues. The CDR3 DNA follows: TGCGCCAGCAGCTTGTCAGGGCGGTCGAACACCGGGGAGCTGTTTTTT. Translating it yields CASSLSGRSNTGELFF.

This clonotype was seen a handful of times. The J gene is TRBJ1-2, the V gene TRBV5-1; D is undetermined. V was trimmed by 4 bases and J by 7 bases, leaving 14 bases between them. CDR1 and CDR2 from the germline V gene are SGHRS and YFSETQ. The CDR3 is made up of 13 amino acids. CDR3 in DNA: TGCGCCAGCAGCAGGACCGACACCGGTGGCTACACCTTC. Encoded protein: CASSRTDTGGYTF.

This clonotype was found a few times. V usage is TRBV15 and J usage is TRBJ2-5, with 9 bases identical to TRBD2. J gave up 5 bases and V 6 bases, and 10 bases lay outside the gene matches. Germline V gene data show CDR1 as LNHNV and CDR2 as YYDKDF (reference sequence). The CDR3 extends over 15 amino acids. CDR3 DNA: TGTGCCACCAGAGAGGCGGGGGGGCCGTCGGAGACCCAGTACTTC. Translated, it gives CATREAGGPSETQYF.

This clonotype was seen more than once but under ten times. The J gene is TRBJ2-7, the V gene TRBV29-1, with 9 nucleotides matching TRBD1. The CDR3 is 13 amino acids. With 6 bases clipped from V and 3 bases from J, the junction kept 6 bases outside the gene matches. Germline values: CDR1 SQVTM, CDR2 ANQGSEA. The CDR3 spells CSVWTGEGYEQYF. As DNA, the CDR3 is TGCAGCGTATGGACAGGGGAGGGCTACGAGCAGTACTTC.

The V gene is TRBV6-1, the J gene TRBJ2-3; D not certain. The CDR3 sequence is 13 residues long. From germline, CDR1 is MNHNS and CDR2 SASEGT. The V gene lost 6 bases and the J gene lost 2 bases, with 9 bases spanning the gap. CDR3 amino acids: CASRNSPTDTQYF. The CDR3 DNA follows: TGTGCCAGCAGGAATAGCCCCACAGATACGCAGTATTTT.

The J gene is TRBJ2-7, the V gene TRBV12-3 or TRBV12-4, with D perhaps given as TRBD1 or TRBD2 (6 bases each). The V gene lost 2 bases and the J gene lost 5 bases, with 13 bases spanning the gap. The CDR3 spans 14 residues. The CDR3 sequence is CASSLSGGRDEQYF. The CDR3 coding sequence is TGTGCCAGCAGTTTATCCGGGGGCCGTGACGAGCAGTACTTC.

V usage is TRBV20-1 and J usage is TRBJ2-7; the match to TRBD2 covers 7 bases. The V segment lost 1 base and the J segment 3 bases; nucleotides outside the gene matches: 3. This CDR3 is built from 13 residues. The germline gives CDR1 DFQATT, CDR2 SNEGSKA (reference sequence). The CDR3 DNA follows: TGCAGTGCTAGAGGCGGACTAGTCTACGAGCAGTACTTC. Its translation: CSARGGLVYEQYF.

The chain recombines TRBV7-2 with TRBJ2-1; no clear D. The CDR3 totals 16 residues. V dropped 5 bases and J dropped 4 bases, with 18 bases sitting between them. CDR1 SGHTA and CDR2 FQGNSA come from the germline V gene. DNA for the CDR3: TGTGCCAGCAGCCCTTACGGCCTGCCACCTTACAATGAGCAGTTCTTC. The encoded protein is CASSPYGLPPYNEQFF.

In its sample, this clonotype was seen a few times. The rearrangement joins TRBV2 to TRBJ1-6, with a possible D match to TRBD1 (6 bases). V was trimmed by 6 bases and J by 7 bases, leaving 19 bases between them. The CDR3 has 16 amino acids. The germline V gene has CDR1 SNHLY and CDR2 FYNNEI. The CDR3 DNA reads TGTGCCAGCAGATCTCCAGGGGTGCGTATCAATTCACCCCTCCACTTT. This sequence encodes CASRSPGVRINSPLHF.

The chain couples TRBV20-1 to TRBJ2-1, with D uncertain. This CDR3 is built from 13 residues. Germline V gene sequence: CDR1 DFQATT, CDR2 SNEGSKA (reference sequence). Trimming left V 1 base short and J 4 bases short, with 8 bases between. Written as DNA, the CDR3 is TGCAGTGCTAGAGTTGGGCGGTACAATGAGCAGTTCTTC. It encodes CSARVGRYNEQFF.

The table lists this clonotype with a few counts. The V and J genes are TRBV10-2 and TRBJ1-6; a weak D match, TRBD1 (6 bases). This CDR3 spans 14 amino acids. The germline CDR1 and CDR2 sequences are WSHSY and SAAADI. Trimming removed 6 bases from V and 11 bases from J, with 17 bases in between. CDR3 coding DNA: TGCGCCAGCAGGGCACAGGGCTCTGGGACACCCCTCCACTTT. The encoded protein is CASRAQGSGTPLHF.

This rearrangement joins TRBV11-1 to TRBJ2-7, with D possibly being TRBD2 (6 bases). The germline V and J ends were trimmed by 5 bases and 2 bases, with 16 bases remaining between them. Germline V gene sequence: CDR1 SGHAT, CDR2 FQDESV (reference sequence). The CDR3 length is 15 residues. The CDR3 DNA reads as TGTGCCAGCAGCCTGGGGACGACTAGAACCTACGAGCAGTACTTC. Translation gives CASSLGTTRTYEQYF.

Ten or more counts support this clonotype. The V gene is TRBV11-3, the J gene TRBJ1-1; TRBD1 aligns across 9 bases. J was trimmed by 7 bases and V by 5 bases; bases with no gene match: 8. Germline assignment: CDR1 SGHNT and CDR2 YENEEA. CDR3 length equals 14 residues. The CDR3 loop reads CASSEAPTGGEAFF. The CDR3 coding sequence is TGTGCCAGCAGCGAAGCCCCGACAGGGGGTGAAGCTTTCTTT.

In this sample, this clonotype turned up a few times. CDR3 bases: TGCAGTGCTACAACAGGGGGCACAGATACGCAGTATTTT. This translates into CSATTGGTDTQYF. The V gene is TRBV20-1, the J gene TRBJ2-3, with 7 bases identical to TRBD1. The CDR3 loop spans 13 amino acids. Trimming removed 4 bases from V and 1 base from J; junction bases left unmatched: 2. CDR1 and CDR2 (germline): DFQATT, SNEGSKA (reference sequence).